This TCR beta chain was documented in a study of shared clonotypes between healthy human individuals (dated by TCRdb to 2020 to 2022). Notes on the research overall: The cohort included a few men and a couple of women between 18 and 49 years of age. To estimate repertoire size and how much clonotype sharing occurs between individuals, the study deeply sequenced the blood TCR repertoires of roughly 5 healthy adults. To increase sequencing depth and limit assay-specific biases, different laboratories used diverse techniques to prepare libraries and sequence TCR repertoires. Leukapheresis yielded between about 0.9 and 10 billion PBMCs per donor. For each donor, three plates each were used for CD4 naive and CD4 memory, two plates were used for CD8 naive, and one plate was used for CD8 memory. What the research found in general, with its limitations: Sampling was restricted to blood, and TCR repertoires in tissues likely differ from the TCR repertoires found in blood. When several donors were compared, the shared fraction of clonotypes was about 5.5% for naive CD4, 3.5% to 4% for naive CD8, 2.3% for memory CD4, and roughly 0.4% for memory CD8. Pairwise subsampling indicated that sequencing depth was expected to affect the degree of clonotype sharing among donors. Higher generation probabilities were observed for clonotypes shared by all four sorted-subset donors than for non-shared clonotypes. Because the study included only a small number of donors, the genetic and exposure-history diversity represented was limited. Even with the large sequencing depth, rarefaction of the sorted-subset datasets indicated that sequencing was incomplete. Larger estimated clonotype richness was generally found for naive subsets than for memory subsets.

From the cysteine through the phenylalanine, the CDR3 covers 18 amino acids. Just CDR3 DNA is preserved here, 54 bases in frame from base 1. V trim: 7 bases; J trim: 4 bases; unmatched bases: 15. CDR1 and CDR2 are read off the germline V gene (reference sequence) as SEHNR and FQNEAQ. Using the deep immunoSEQ assay, TCR CDR3 regions were amplified from genomic DNA by multiplex PCR. Extracted genomic DNA from each cell subset was distributed evenly across all wells of several immunoSEQ 96-well plates, and each plate was treated as a replicate. Each replicate PCR for sorted subsets received about 0.2 ug genomic DNA, equal to tens of thousands of T cell genomes. Purified libraries were quantified with a Qubit 3.0 fluorometer, sized on a Bioanalyzer 2100, and re-quantified with the KAPA Library Quantification kit. Each immunoSEQ 96-well plate was sequenced on its own single-read 150-cycle Illumina NextSeq 550 flow cell. As for how the authors treated the data: The immunoSEQ output contained only junctional sequences without quality scores, so filtering could not match that applied to full-length reads. To assign V/J genes and CDR3, sequences were annotated using PyIR, a Python wrapper for IgBLAST v1.9, with IMGT germline references. Reads were filtered out if the reads had weak V/J assignments (E-value above 1e-6), no CDR3, stop codons, out-of-frame junctions, or ambiguous translated residues. V3J clonotypes were defined as sequences sharing the same inferred V gene, J gene, and CDR3 amino acid sequence. Percentage overlap between repertoires was calculated by dividing the number of shared unique clonotypes by the size of the smaller repertoire. Repertoire richness was assessed with RTK rarefaction, the Chao1 estimator, and Recon v2.1 estimates of unobserved clonotypes. Generation probabilities were computed with OLGA for all TCRbeta clonotypes obtained by the gDNA method from a few donors. Not all clones reach the TCRdb copy of this immuneACCESS table, which keeps in-frame sequences only. Checked studies attribute under half of the gap to unresolved V genes and leave the rest unexplained. Clone size and V and J calls were adopted from that table, with D and trimming inferred from the DNA. Here the sample has 80,000 to 100,000 clones; 68% occur a single time. The top ten clones comprise 50% of the sample.

In the case of this clone: The antigen it binds to is not known. With a far larger clone one base away, a read error is the likely cause.

The donors were healthy, HIV-negative adults who had no recently reported acute infections or vaccinations. Every donor was a Caucasian adult living in Nashville, Tennessee, USA. CD8 memory samples were composed of magnetically selected CD45RO+ cells combined with CCR7-negative CD45RA+ effector memory (TemRA) cells. Blood was obtained by leukapheresis, after which PBMCs were separated by Ficoll-Histopaque density gradient centrifugation and cryopreserved in liquid nitrogen vapor phase. Analytical flow cytometry was used to check the purity and quantity of every magnetically sorted T cell population. Genomic DNA was isolated from each sorted fraction and quantified by UV absorbance on a Nanodrop 2000c.

The origin of this receptor is a man in his thirties or forties in good health. The sequencing input was memory CD8+ T cells sorted from blood. The cell subset or site label of this sample denotes: CD45RO+ cells pooled with CCR7-negative TemRA cells. The rearrangement combines TRBV7-9 with TRBJ2-3; the central 12 bases match TRBD2. The DNA is TGTGCCAGCAACTTTTTGACTAGCGGGAGTTTGATGCCAGATACGCAGTATTTT. Translated, this is CASNFLTSGSLMPDTQYF.